This T cell receptor beta chain was documented in a study of blood T cells in healthy people across ages. This CDR3 spans 13 amino acids. Germline values: CDR1 MNHNS, CDR2 SASEGT. V lost 5 bases, J lost 10 bases, and 8 bases stayed unmatched. A second PCR of about 7 to 11 cycles used a sample-barcoded 5' primer and a J-beta primer mix. One entry per CDR3 protein, called by TCRdb with MiXCR from the 5' RACE reads. The table shows more than 700,000 distinct CDR3 sequences, with 35% to 60% occurring only once. Healthy Russian Caucasian donors spanned ages about 6 to 100 years. The chain recombines TRBV6-1 with TRBJ1-2, with 9 nucleotides matching TRBD1. The sample comprised blood. The TCR originated in a man older than 75 in good health. The CDR3 DNA follows: TGTGCCAGCAGTCCGGGACAGGGCCTTTTCTACACCTTC. Translating it yields CASSPGQGLFYTF.